What follows describes a single TCR beta chain. The V and J ends lost 6 bases and 7 bases respectively, with 21 bases between them. Germline V gives CDR1 LGHDT, CDR2 YNNKEL (reference sequence). CDR3 size: 15 residues. How the authors handled the data: Estimates of nucleated cell counts were drawn from the amplification of reference gene primers. Profiling relied on immunoSEQ multiplex PCR, and the TCRdb table lists in-frame clones only, not all of them. V and J calls and clone size come straight from that table; D and trimming were deduced from the DNA. The table includes some 190,000 clones, more than 70% detected once. The sample originates from a study of blood T cell repertoires in COVID-19. Study-level background: T cells, B-cell-depleted T cells, or PBMCs provided the cDNA or gDNA that served as material.

All enrollees were roughly 18 to 95 years old and from 25 or so US areas. Assignments of participants to cohorts depended upon their own reported clinical history. The chain links TRBV3-1 (or the pseudogene TRBV3-2) to TRBJ1-2, with D maybe TRBD1 (5 bases). Sequenced sample: PBMCs or T cells enriched from blood (not recorded which). The receptor comes from a man aged 25 to 40 with acute COVID-19. This chain's CDR3 is CASRQGEAPRAGYTF. The DNA for the CDR3 is TGTGCCAGCAGGCAGGGTGAGGCGCCTCGGGCTGGCTACACCTTC.